This T cell receptor (beta chain) was profiled in a study of CD8 T cells in Susac syndrome. Trimming took off 5 bases at V and 2 bases at J, with 15 bases between the two ends. This CDR3 has 16 residues. Germline V gene lookup returns CDR1 SEHNR and CDR2 FQNEAQ (reference sequence). With random hexamers, about 0.5 to 1 ug RNA was reverse transcribed. MiXCR, run by TCRdb on the immunoSEQ multiplex PCR reads, gives a single entry per CDR3 protein. The sample shows 110,000 or so distinct CDR3 sequences, 92% of them seen only once. This clonotype was obtained from a human donor in good health. This rearrangement joins TRBV7-9 to TRBJ2-2; D perhaps matches TRBD2 (5 bases). The sample taken for sequencing was CD4+ T cells from PBMCs. CDR3 sequence reads: CASSGSRGQNTGELFF. The CDR3 bases are TGTGCCAGCAGCGGGAGTCGTGGCCAAAACACCGGGGAGCTGTTTTTT.